This TCR beta chain was profiled in a study of fetal regulatory T cell absence and autoimmunity. Study context: IPEX patients had exocrine pancreas autoimmunity without clinical diabetes.

This CDR3 region has 10 residues. Germline CDR1 SGDLS, CDR2 YYNGEE. V was cut by 2 bases and J by 5 bases, with 1 base left in between. Sequencing was at survey level. Measured with immunoSEQ multiplex PCR; TCRdb has only the in-frame clones, and not every one. The sample contains about 46,000 clones, about four fifths of which appear only once. Points on this clone: Its antigen is currently unknown.

Study-level results: In IPEX syndrome, oligoclonal enrichment was read as supporting prenatal antigen-driven autoimmunity in the pancreas.

The chain employs TRBV9 and TRBJ2-5; D unresolved. Sequenced sample: cord blood. The receptor was derived from a newborn boy with IPEX syndrome. In nucleotides, the CDR3 is TGTGCCAGCAGCGTGGAGACCCAGTACTTC. Protein sequence: CASSVETQYF.